The text below deals with one TCR beta chain. The antigen is undetermined. The record originates from a study of cytomegalovirus exposure and HLA in healthy donors. Findings and limits, study-wide: Certain sequence variants were highly shared and formed a cluster, and this cluster was likely a sequencing artifact. TCR beta chain V- and J-gene trimming was linked, in a later analysis, to a missense variant in DCLRE1C.

CDR3 length: 15 amino acids. Trimming removed 6 bases from V and 5 bases from J; junction bases left unmatched: 12. The germline V gene encodes CDR1 MNHEY and CDR2 SVGAGI. Vbeta (60) and Jbeta (13) primers were used in the PCR. Produced via immunoSEQ multiplex PCR; TCRdb's table is partial and in-frame only. This sample yields 150,000 to 200,000 clones, of which around 84% are seen a single time; 1.7% belongs to the top ten. The sequenced sample consisted of PBMCs. The receptor comes from a woman between 18 and 29 years old in good health and CMV-seronegative. This chain uses TRBV6-5 with TRBJ1-2, with TRBD1 matching over 7 bases. CDR3 region: CASSYRGSGGYGYTF. CDR3 in DNA: TGTGCCAGCAGCTACAGGGGTTCCGGTGGGTATGGCTACACCTTC.